One T cell receptor (beta chain) is described in this entry. The data are from a study of OX40 agonist ivuxolimab in advanced cancers. Produced via immunoSEQ multiplex PCR; TCRdb's table is partial and in-frame only. The sample yields around 50,000 clones, 84% seen once. The input for sequencing was CD4+ or CD8+ T cells sorted from blood, taken in a trial of the OX40 agonist ivuxolimab. The sequence derives from an adult with an advanced solid tumor such as melanoma, head and neck, liver or kidney cancer.

The CDR3 is CAISEGTGTSYGYTF. DNA for the CDR3: TGTGCCATCAGTGAAGGGACAGGGACCAGCTATGGCTACACCTTC. The rearrangement joins TRBV10-3 to TRBJ1-2, with TRBD1 identical over 9 bases. The CDR3 runs to 15 residues. Trimming at V came to 3 bases and at J to 4 bases, leaving 6 bases not matched to a gene. Germline assignment: CDR1 ENHRY and CDR2 SYGVKD.